This T cell receptor (beta chain) was recorded in a study of OX40 agonist ivuxolimab in advanced cancers. Whole-study context: A male proportion of about 84% was recorded, with mean age roughly 60 years and range about 23 to 90. Patients achieving partial responses numbered three: one hepatocellular carcinoma case and two cutaneous melanoma cases.

Here immunoSEQ multiplex PCR was the method, and the copy in TCRdb shows in-frame clones only, minus some. The sample lists tens of thousands of clones, approximately 84% occurring once. Trimming at V came to 5 bases and at J to 1 base, leaving 6 bases not matched to a gene. In germline, CDR1 is LGHNA, CDR2 YSLEER. The length of the CDR3 is 15 residues. The J gene is TRBJ2-7, the V gene TRBV4-3, with 9 positions matching TRBD2. This receptor was obtained from an adult with an advanced solid tumor such as melanoma, head and neck, liver or kidney cancer. The sample in question was CD4+ or CD8+ T cells sorted from blood, obtained in a trial of the OX40 agonist ivuxolimab. In nucleotides, the CDR3 is TGCGCCAGCAGCTCTATAGCGGGAGATTCCTACGAGCAGTACTTC. Protein sequence: CASSSIAGDSYEQYF.